This TCR beta chain derives from a study of blood T cell repertoires in COVID-19. Study-level background: Acute-phase and convalescent COVID-19 samples originated in the United States, Italy and Spain. From T cells, B-cell-depleted T cells, or PBMCs came the material, which was cDNA or gDNA.

Under the authors' procedure: From reference gene primer amplification, estimates of nucleated cell counts were derived. Assay used: immunoSEQ multiplex PCR; TCRdb lists only in-frame clones, some missing. V, J and clone size are those of that table, while D and trimming were read from the DNA. In the table there are approximately 70,000 clones, around 79% of which are singletons. Germline V gene data show CDR1 as WNHNN and CDR2 as SYGVQD (reference sequence). The ends lost 6 bases at V and 2 bases at J; junction bases unmatched: 3. This CDR3 contains 13 residues. The chain couples TRBV10-1 to TRBJ2-7; 8 bases are shared with TRBD1. The sequencing input was peripheral blood. This TCR derives from a man aged 55 to 70 with active or convalescent COVID-19. Written as DNA, the CDR3 is TGCGCCAGCAGCAAGACAGGGGCCTACGAGCAGTACTTC. The encoded protein is CASSKTGAYEQYF.